This T cell receptor (beta chain) came from a study of blood T cell repertoires in COVID-19. Across the whole study: Sample material is recorded as cDNA or gDNA derived from T cells, B-cell-depleted T cells, or PBMCs.

The CDR3 spans 15 residues. The ends lost 4 bases at V and 0 bases at J; junction bases unmatched: 4. CDR1 SGDLS and CDR2 YYNGEE come from the germline V gene. In the original processing: Amplification with reference gene primers provided the estimates of nucleated cell counts. Clones were sequenced by immunoSEQ multiplex PCR, and TCRdb holds only the in-frame ones, with some missing. The V and J calls and the clone size are those of that table, but D and trimming were determined from the DNA. The sample records some 140,000 clones, under 80% being singletons. The TCR sequence derives from a man older than 75 with acute or convalescent COVID-19. The chain links TRBV9 to TRBJ1-5, with 7 bases lining up with TRBD1. The sequenced material came from peripheral blood. Here the CDR3 DNA reads TGTGCCAGCAGCACCGGACAGGATAGCAATCAGCCCCAGCATTTT. The encoded protein is CASSTGQDSNQPQHF.